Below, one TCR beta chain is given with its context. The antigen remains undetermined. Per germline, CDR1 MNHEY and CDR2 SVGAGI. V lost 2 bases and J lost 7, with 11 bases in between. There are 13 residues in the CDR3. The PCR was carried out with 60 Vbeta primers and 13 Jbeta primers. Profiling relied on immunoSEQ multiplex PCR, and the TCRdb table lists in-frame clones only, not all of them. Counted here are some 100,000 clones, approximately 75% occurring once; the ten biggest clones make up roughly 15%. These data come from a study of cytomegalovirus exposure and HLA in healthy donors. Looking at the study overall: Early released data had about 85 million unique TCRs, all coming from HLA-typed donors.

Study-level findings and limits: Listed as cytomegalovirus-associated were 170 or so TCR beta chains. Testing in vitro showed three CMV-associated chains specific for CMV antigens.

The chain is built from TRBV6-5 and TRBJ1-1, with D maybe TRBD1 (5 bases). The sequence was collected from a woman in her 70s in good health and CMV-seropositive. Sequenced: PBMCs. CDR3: CASSYSDSFEAFF. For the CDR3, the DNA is TGTGCCAGCAGTTACAGTGACAGTTTTGAAGCTTTCTTT.